This entry concerns a single T cell receptor (beta chain). This entry belongs to a study of T cells after posttransplantation cyclophosphamide. The CDR3 totals 15 residues. V lost 5 bases and J 1 base, leaving 14 bases between the germline ends. Per the germline V gene, CDR1 is SNHLY and CDR2 is FYNNEI. TCRdb keeps only in-frame clones here, not all; method: immunoSEQ multiplex PCR. This sample yields tens of thousands of clones, of which almost 75% are seen a single time; approximately 0.59% belongs to the top ten. The chain uses TRBV2 and TRBJ1-1; a possible D gene is TRBD1 (6 bases). The receptor was isolated from a woman aged 55-70 years in good health, CMV-negative, and a related stem cell transplant donor. Sequences were obtained from memory CD4+ T cells sorted from PBMCs. The CDR3 spells CASSFPDSKNTEAFF. In nucleotides, the CDR3 is TGTGCCAGCAGTTTCCCGGACAGCAAGAACACTGAAGCTTTCTTT.